The following is a T cell receptor beta chain sequence with its context. The specificity of this receptor is unknown. No much larger clone is present one base from it, and per-base qualities are unavailable. The same CDR3 can be traced to other DNA sequences in this sample. The CDR3 holds 12 amino acids from the cysteine to the phenylalanine. Only the CDR3 part of the read is kept: 36 bases, read in frame from the first base. At the junction V is shortened by 1 base and J by 7 bases, with 5 bases in between. This sample was included in a study of T cell responses to AZD1222 COVID-19 vaccine (dated by TCRdb to about 2021). Concerning the study at large: AZD1222 recipients given second doses at about 4 weeks or at about 12 weeks were pooled, since spike-specific TCR depth and breadth were not found to differ between the two schedules. A total of under 250 trial participants underwent TCR sequencing, of whom some 200 had received two doses of AZD1222 and about 25 had received two doses of the MenACWY control vaccine. Enrollment into the trials was organized by age into subgroups of 18-55, 56-69 and 70-plus years, and those subgroups contained around 150, 28 and 57 TCR-sequenced participants, respectively.

Overall results and qualifications from the work: Reportedly, close to half of the unique spike-specific TCRs recognized epitopes lying outside the regions that are mutated in the B.1.351 and B.1.1.7 variants. The vaccine-associated CD4 TCRs covered the entire spike protein, and the dominant responses fell in regions 160-218 and 743-854. Participants were mostly white British, with more females than males. The authors suggested clonal diversity may have been underestimated. The 56-69-year group was small, and its depth increase did not reach significance, likely because of low power. Conclusions about previously exposed vaccinees are limited because only five or six AZD1222 recipients were SARS-CoV-2 seropositive at baseline. Because no day 14 peak-response samples were available, repertoires were characterized only after the peak T cell response. After two AZD1222 doses, both the breadth and the depth of spike-specific TCRs were significantly higher than at day 0 and than in MenACWY recipients.

Read against the paper, the sample's time point label means: baseline before first vaccination. Vaccinee samples were obtained from the UK trials COV001 and COV002, which included a single-blind randomized controlled phase 2/3 trial of AZD1222 (ChAdOx1 nCoV-19) in healthy adults. For TCRbeta chain sequencing, PBMC samples were collected from trial participants at day 0 and at day 28 after the second dose. The CDR3 regions of human TCRbeta chains were subjected to immunosequencing. Per the source publication's procedure: TCRs in the repertoires were compared against a reference library of SARS-CoV-2-specific TCRs that had been generated with the MIRA antigen-specificity platform. Breadth meant the fraction of unique TCRs that were SARS-CoV-2-associated, whereas depth meant the fraction of total T cells that were SARS-CoV-2-associated. Each spike-specific TCR was assigned to its reactive spike region and to a CD4 or CD8 class using the MIRA data. Log10-transformed breadth and depth values were compared by one-way ANOVA with Sidak's multiple comparisons tests. TCRdb re-hosts the immuneACCESS table, in-frame sequences only. Its copies lack some clones; in the studies checked, an unresolved V gene accounts for under half of them, and the cause for the rest is not known. Clonal size and the V and J genes are those of that table, whereas D and trimming came from the DNA. The sample table records 110,000 to 150,000 clones; around 93% of these occur just once. 7.5% to 9.5% of the sample lies in the top ten.

The V and J segments used are TRBV12-3 or TRBV12-4 and TRBJ2-1, with no D gene named confidently. Sequencing was performed on peripheral blood, taken on day 0 of AZD1222 vaccination. The clonotype was recovered from an adult in good health. The DNA sequence follows: TGTGCCAGCAGTTTAGGTTGGAATGAGCAGTTCTTC. Its product reads: CASSLGWNEQFF.